Given below is one T cell receptor beta chain in context. Its antigen remains unidentified. The data were taken from a study of T cell clonotyping in hematopoietic cell transplantation. Study results and limitations: Recipient TCR diversity dropped after transplant; expanded clonotypes rose from day 30 to 180.

Using immunoSEQ multiplex PCR, the repertoire was profiled, and TCRdb retains in-frame clones only, with some absent. The table includes 30,000 to 45,000 clones, roughly 88% detected once. This receptor was obtained from a middle-aged woman in good health. Some clones in this sample may be carry-over from other donors' samples. Sample: peripheral blood mononuclear cells.

The CDR3 is CASSQALRANGYTF. The CDR3 coding sequence is TGTGCCAGCAGCCAAGCCCTGAGGGCCAACGGCTACACCTTC. The chain combines TRBV4-2 with TRBJ1-2; D is unclear. There are 14 residues in the CDR3. V dropped 1 base and J dropped 8 bases, with 14 bases sitting between them. Germline assignment: CDR1 LGHNA and CDR2 YNFKEQ.